One T cell receptor beta chain is described in this entry. Its cognate antigen is unknown. The method was immunoSEQ multiplex PCR; TCRdb's version includes in-frame clones alone and lacks a portion of them. The sample carries about 34,000 clones, around nine tenths recorded once. V was trimmed by 2 bases and J by 0 bases, leaving 6 bases between them. The CDR3 contains 15 residues. The germline CDR1 and CDR2 sequences are SGHDT and YYEEEE. This sample is drawn from a study of a mutant IDH1 vaccine in newly diagnosed glioma. Across the whole study: The start of vaccination came 4-6 weeks after radiotherapy alone, or with temozolomide cycles. There were 62.5% males and roughly 40% females among treated patients, whose mean age was 40.4 years.

The time point here: week 47, end of study. Each vaccine dose was 300 ug of mutant IDH1 20-mer peptide, with topical imiquimod. Vaccination of patients was performed eight times, in weeks 1, 3, 5, 7, 11, 15, 19 and 23. The sequence was collected from a woman aged 25 to 39 with glioma. The rearrangement links TRBV5-6 to TRBJ1-6; unclear D gene. Sequenced here: PBMCs, sampled from a glioma patient whose treatment included an IDH1 peptide vaccine. This CDR3 reads CASSFGSSYNSPLHF. The CDR3 region has the DNA TGTGCCAGCAGCTTTGGGAGCTCCTATAATTCACCCCTCCACTTT.